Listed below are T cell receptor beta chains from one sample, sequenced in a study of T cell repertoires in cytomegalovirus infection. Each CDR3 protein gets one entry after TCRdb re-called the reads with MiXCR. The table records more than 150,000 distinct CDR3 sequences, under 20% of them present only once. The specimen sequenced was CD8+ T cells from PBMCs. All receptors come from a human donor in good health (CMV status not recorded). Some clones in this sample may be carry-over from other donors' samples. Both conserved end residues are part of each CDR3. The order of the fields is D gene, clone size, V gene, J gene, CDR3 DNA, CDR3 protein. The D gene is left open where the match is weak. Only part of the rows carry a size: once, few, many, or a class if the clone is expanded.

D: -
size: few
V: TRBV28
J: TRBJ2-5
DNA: TGTGCCAGCAGTTTAAGAGGGCTCGAGACCCAGTACTTC
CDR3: CASSLRGLETQYF

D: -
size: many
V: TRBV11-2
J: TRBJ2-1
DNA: TGTGCCAGCAGCCCCATGGTGACAACTCAAATTTTCAATGAGCAGTTCTTC
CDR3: CASSPMVTTQIFNEQFF

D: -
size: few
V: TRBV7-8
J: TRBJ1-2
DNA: TGTGCCAGCAGCCCCAACGTGGACTTAATCGATGGCTACACCTTC
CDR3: CASSPNVDLIDGYTF

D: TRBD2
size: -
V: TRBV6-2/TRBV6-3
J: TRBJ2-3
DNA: TGTGCCAGCAGTCTAGAACTAGCGGGGGCGACCACAGATACGCAGTATTTT
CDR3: CASSLELAGATTDTQYF

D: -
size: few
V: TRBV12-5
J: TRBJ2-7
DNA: TGTGCTAGTGGTTTCCCTACAGGGCCCGAGCAGTACTTC
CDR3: CASGFPTGPEQYF

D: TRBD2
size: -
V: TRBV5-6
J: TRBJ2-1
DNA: TGTGCCAGCAACCTGGGCGGGGGGGTTACCTACAATGAGCAGTTCTTC
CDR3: CASNLGGGVTYNEQFF

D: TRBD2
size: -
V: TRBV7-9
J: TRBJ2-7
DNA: TGTGCCAGCAGCTCGGGGGGGAACGAGCAGTACTTC
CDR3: CASSSGGNEQYF

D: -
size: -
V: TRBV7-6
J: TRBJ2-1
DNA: TGTGCCAGCAGCTTGGAGGGACATCTATACAATGAGCAGTTCTTC
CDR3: CASSLEGHLYNEQFF

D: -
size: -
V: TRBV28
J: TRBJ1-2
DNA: TGTGCCAGCCAATGGGAGGGGATCGGCTATGGCTACACCTTC
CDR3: CASQWEGIGYGYTF

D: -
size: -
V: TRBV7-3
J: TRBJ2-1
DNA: TGTGCCAGCAGCTTAACACAGGGCAATGAGCAGTTCTTC
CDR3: CASSLTQGNEQFF

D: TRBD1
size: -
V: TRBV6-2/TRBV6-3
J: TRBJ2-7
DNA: TGTGCCAGCAGCATACGGGACAGACGGTCCTACGAGCAGTACTTC
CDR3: CASSIRDRRSYEQYF

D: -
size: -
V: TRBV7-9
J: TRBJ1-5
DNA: TGTGCCAGCAGCTCAGGGACCCGCAATCAGCCCCAGCATTTT
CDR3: CASSSGTRNQPQHF

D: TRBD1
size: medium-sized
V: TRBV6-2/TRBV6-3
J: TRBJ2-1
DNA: TGTGCCAGCAGTGAGCGGGACAGGGCATCCCATGAGCAGTTCTTC
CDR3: CASSERDRASHEQFF

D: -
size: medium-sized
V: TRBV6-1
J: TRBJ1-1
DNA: TGTGCCAGCAGTCCGACTCCCGGGGGGCGAGCTTTCTTT
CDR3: CASSPTPGGRAFF

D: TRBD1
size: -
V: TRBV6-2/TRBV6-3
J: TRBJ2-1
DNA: TGTGCCAGCAGTTACGGCAGGGGGCTCTACAATGAGCAGTTCTTC
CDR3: CASSYGRGLYNEQFF

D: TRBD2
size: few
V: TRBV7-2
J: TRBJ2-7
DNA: TGTGCCAGCAGCCCGCAGCGGGTGAGCGGGGGTACCTACGAGCAGTACTTC
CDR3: CASSPQRVSGGTYEQYF

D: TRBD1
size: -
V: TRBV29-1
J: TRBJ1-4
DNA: TGCAGCGGAAAGGACAGGGAAGAAAAACTGTTTTTT
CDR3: CSGKDREEKLFF

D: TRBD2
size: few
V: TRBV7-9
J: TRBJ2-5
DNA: TGTGCCAGCAGCTCTGCTAGCGGGATAGAGACCCAGTACTTC
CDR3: CASSSASGIETQYF

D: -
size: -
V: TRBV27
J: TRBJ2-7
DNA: TGTGCCAGCAGTTTCTCGGGGAGTCTTCGCGAGCAGTACTTC
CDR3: CASSFSGSLREQYF

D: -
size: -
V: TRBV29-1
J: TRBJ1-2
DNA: TGCAGCGTTGAAGAATGGACGGGGCCTGGCTATGGCTACACCTTC
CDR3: CSVEEWTGPGYGYTF

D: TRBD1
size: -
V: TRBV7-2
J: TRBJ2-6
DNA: TGTGCCAGCAGCCCACCGGACAGGGGCCGTACCTGCCTGACTTTC
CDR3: CASSPPDRGRTCLTF

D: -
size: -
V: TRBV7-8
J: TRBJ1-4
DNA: TGTGCCAGCAGCCCAGTTGGGGTAGCGCGTGCAACTAATGAAAAACTGTTTTTT
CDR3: CASSPVGVARATNEKLFF

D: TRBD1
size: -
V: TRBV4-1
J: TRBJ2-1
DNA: TGCGCCAGCAGCCATCCCGGACAGGGGGCCGATGAGCAGTTCTTC
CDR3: CASSHPGQGADEQFF

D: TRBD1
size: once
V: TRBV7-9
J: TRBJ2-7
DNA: TGTGCCAGCAGCGGCCCCGGGACAGGGTTCTACGAGCAGTACTTC
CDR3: CASSGPGTGFYEQYF

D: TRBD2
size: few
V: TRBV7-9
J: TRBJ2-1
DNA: TGTGCCAGCAGCTCCGGGACTAGTCGACCCAATGAGCAGTTCTTC
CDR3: CASSSGTSRPNEQFF

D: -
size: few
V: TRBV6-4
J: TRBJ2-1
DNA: TGTGCCAGCAGTGACCAGGGTGAGCAGTTCTTC
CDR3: CASSDQGEQFF

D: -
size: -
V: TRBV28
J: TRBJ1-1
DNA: TGTGCCAGCGGCCCACTGAACACTGAAGCTTTCTTT
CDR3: CASGPLNTEAFF

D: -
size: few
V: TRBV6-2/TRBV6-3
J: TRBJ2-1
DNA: TGTGCCAGCACTCCGGGGAGTCCCTCCTACAATGAGCAGTTCTTC
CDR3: CASTPGSPSYNEQFF

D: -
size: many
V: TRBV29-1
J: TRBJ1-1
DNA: TGCAGCGTTGAAGAAAGACAGCTAGAAGCTTTCTTT
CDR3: CSVEERQLEAFF

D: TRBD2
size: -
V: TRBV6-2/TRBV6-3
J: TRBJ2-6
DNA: TGTGCCGCCGCGGGGGCTGGGGCCAACGTCCTGACTTTC
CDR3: CAAAGAGANVLTF

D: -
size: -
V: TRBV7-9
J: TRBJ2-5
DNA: TGTGCCAGCAGCTCCCCGAGAAGTGACCAAGAGACCCAGTACTTC
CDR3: CASSSPRSDQETQYF

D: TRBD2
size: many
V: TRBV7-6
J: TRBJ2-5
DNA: TGTGCCAGCAGCTTAGTGGGAGGGGAGACCCAGTACTTC
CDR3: CASSLVGGETQYF

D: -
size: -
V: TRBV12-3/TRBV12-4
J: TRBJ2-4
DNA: TGTGCCAGCAGGGTAGGGGGCGGGATGGACAAAAACATTCAGTACTTC
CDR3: CASRVGGGMDKNIQYF

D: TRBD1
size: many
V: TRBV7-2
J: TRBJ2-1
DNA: TGTGCCAGCAGAAAAGGACAGGGTTACAATGAGCAGTTCTTC
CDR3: CASRKGQGYNEQFF

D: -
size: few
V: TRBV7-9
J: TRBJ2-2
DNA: TGTGCCAGCACCTCCATAATGCGGACCGGGGAGCTGTTTTTT
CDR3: CASTSIMRTGELFF

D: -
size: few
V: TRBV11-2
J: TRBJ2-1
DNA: TGTGCCAGCAGCTTAACTGGAGGGACATTGGATGAGCAGTTCTTC
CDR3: CASSLTGGTLDEQFF

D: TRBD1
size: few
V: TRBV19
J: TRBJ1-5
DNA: TGTGCCAGTAGTGCCACCGGGACAGGGCATCAGCCCCAGCATTTT
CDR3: CASSATGTGHQPQHF

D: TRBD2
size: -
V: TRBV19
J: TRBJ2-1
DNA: TGTGCCAGTACGACTAGCGGGGGGGTCAATGAGCAGTTCTTC
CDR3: CASTTSGGVNEQFF

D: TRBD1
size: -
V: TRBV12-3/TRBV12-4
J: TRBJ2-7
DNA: TGTGCCAGCAGTGGACAGGCCTACGTGGAGCAGTACTTC
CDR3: CASSGQAYVEQYF

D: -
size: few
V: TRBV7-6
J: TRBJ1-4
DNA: TGTGCCAGCAGCTTGGGAGGGTGGGATGAAAAACTGTTTTTT
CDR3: CASSLGGWDEKLFF

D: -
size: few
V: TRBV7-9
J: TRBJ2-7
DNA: TGTGCCAGCAGCTTTCATCCGGGGGAGCGGGCCTACGAGCAGTACTTC
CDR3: CASSFHPGERAYEQYF

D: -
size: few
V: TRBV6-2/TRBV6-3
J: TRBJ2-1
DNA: TGTGCCAGCAAATTGGCCCGCCAAAGGGACGGGTTCTTC
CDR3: CASKLARQRDGFF

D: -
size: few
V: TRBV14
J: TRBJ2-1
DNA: TGTGCCACCAAAGAATGGGGGGGGGCCCCATTAAGCTCCTACAATGAGCAGTTCTTC
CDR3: CATKEWGGAPLSSYNEQFF

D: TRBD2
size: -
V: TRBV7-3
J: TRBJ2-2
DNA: TGTGCCAGCAGCTCCTCGACTAGCGGGGGATCCGGGGAGCTGTTTTTT
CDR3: CASSSSTSGGSGELFF

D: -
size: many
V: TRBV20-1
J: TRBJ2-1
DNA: TGCAGTGCCCCTGCCCCTGGGGATGAGCAGTTCTTC
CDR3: CSAPAPGDEQFF

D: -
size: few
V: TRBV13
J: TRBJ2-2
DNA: TGTGCCAGCAGCCCGCGAGGAAGGGAATACACCGGGGAGCTGTTTTTT
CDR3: CASSPRGREYTGELFF

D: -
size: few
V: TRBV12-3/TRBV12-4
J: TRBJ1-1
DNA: TGTGCCAGCAGTTATACGGGGATGGGAGCTTTCTTT
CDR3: CASSYTGMGAFF

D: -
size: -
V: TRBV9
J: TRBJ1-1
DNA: TGTGCCAGCAGCGTTACAGAGAACACTGAAGCTTTCTTT
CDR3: CASSVTENTEAFF

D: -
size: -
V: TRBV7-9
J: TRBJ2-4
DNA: TGTGCCAGCATCGACGAACCCCAAATCGATATAGCCAAAAACATTCAGTACTTC
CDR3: CASIDEPQIDIAKNIQYF

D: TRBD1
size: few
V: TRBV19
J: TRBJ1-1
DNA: TGTGCCAGCAGGACAGGAATGAACACTGAAGCTTTCTTT
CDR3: CASRTGMNTEAFF

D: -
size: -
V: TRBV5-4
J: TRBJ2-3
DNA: TGTGCCAGCAGCTTGGATGCGACGCAGTATTTT
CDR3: CASSLDATQYF